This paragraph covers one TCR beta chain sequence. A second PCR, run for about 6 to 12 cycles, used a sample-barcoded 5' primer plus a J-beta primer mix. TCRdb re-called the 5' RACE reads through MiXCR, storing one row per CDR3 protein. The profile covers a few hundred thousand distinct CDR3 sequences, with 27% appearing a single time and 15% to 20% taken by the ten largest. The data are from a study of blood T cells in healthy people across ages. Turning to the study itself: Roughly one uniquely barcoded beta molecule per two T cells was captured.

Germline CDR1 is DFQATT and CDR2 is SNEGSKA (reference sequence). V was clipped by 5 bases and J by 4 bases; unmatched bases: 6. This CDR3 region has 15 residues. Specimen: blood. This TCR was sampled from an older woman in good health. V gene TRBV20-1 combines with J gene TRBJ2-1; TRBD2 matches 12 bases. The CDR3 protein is CSAPSGGDIYNEQFF. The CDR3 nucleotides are TGCAGTGCTCCTAGCGGGGGGGACATATACAATGAGCAGTTCTTC.